This T cell receptor (beta chain) was retrieved from a study of cytomegalovirus exposure and HLA in healthy donors. Study findings and constraints: Within the data, a cluster of highly shared sequence variants was likely a sequencing artifact. When presence/absence was analysed, sequencing depth was taken to be roughly uniform across donors.

PCR involved 60 Vbeta and 13 Jbeta primers. TCRdb's table, derived via immunoSEQ multiplex PCR, lists solely in-frame clones and lacks some. The table lists 150,000 or so clones, 65% to 90% of them singletons. The sample holds one count of this clone. Its target is unknown. The CDR3 length is 15 residues. CDR1 and CDR2 from the germline V gene are SEHNR and FQNEAQ (reference sequence). Trimming removed 6 bases from V and 7 bases from J; junction bases left unmatched: 10. The chain carries TRBV7-9 and TRBJ2-1, with 9 bases matching TRBD2. Sequencing input: PBMCs. The origin of this receptor is a man aged 45-60 years in good health and CMV-seropositive. The CDR3 here is CASRFSGSGRNEQFF. In nucleotides, the CDR3 is TGTGCCAGCAGATTTAGCGGGAGCGGTAGGAATGAGCAGTTCTTC.